The T cell receptor (beta chain) under discussion was sequenced for a study of monozygotic twins with inflammatory bowel disease. Looked up from germline, CDR1 is SGHRS and CDR2 is YFSETQ. The CDR3 is made up of 14 amino acids. Researchers generated cDNA in eight separate reactions per sample. TCRdb reworked the 5' RACE reads into one entry per CDR3 protein, no DNA. This sample's table reports over 110,000 distinct CDR3 sequences. Study conclusions and caveats: Repertoire similarity did not separate concordant from discordant twins, possibly from limited power. Relative clonotype sharing with others was diminished in IBD patients versus healthy twins, particularly with disease activity.

Turning to this clonotype: As yet, its antigen is unknown.

A roughly 2.5 ml blood sample was drawn per donor. This clonotype originated in a human donor with ulcerative colitis or Crohn's disease, or a healthy co-twin of an affected twin (not recorded which). This sequence joins TRBV5-1 and TRBJ2-2. Input material: blood. CDR3 in amino acids: CASSLVENTGELFF.